This TCR beta chain comes out of a study of CD8 T cells in ankylosing spondylitis (dated by TCRdb to about 2017). About the investigation overall: The study profiled T cell receptor beta repertoires in healthy donors and ankylosing spondylitis patients to find disease-linked TCR variants. The full study cohort comprised about 24 ankylosing spondylitis patients and approximately 100 healthy donors. Samples of peripheral blood were taken, and for ankylosing spondylitis patients, synovial fluid was collected as well. Paper-wide results and their limitations: Significant enrichment of the disease-linked clones was reported in matched synovial fluid samples from ankylosing spondylitis patients. Some motif variants were previously reported in synovial fluid and blood of reactive arthritis patients, suggesting common disease-initiation mechanisms. A TCR beta motif of about 8 highly homologous amino acid variants appeared characteristic of blood from ankylosing spondylitis patients. The disease-linked clones had a CD8+ phenotype and were found at relatively low frequencies in peripheral blood.

TCRdb lists the instrument as Illumina HiSeq 2500. Quantitative 5'-RACE with molecular barcodes was used to prepare TCR beta libraries. As for the original processing: A new computational method, built on a probabilistic model of VDJ rearrangement, was used to identify disease-linked TCR variants. TCRdb passed the public sequencing reads through fastp at Q25 and MiXCR, retaining productive beta sequences. Merged by CDR3 protein, the rows form single entries marked with the most common genes and DNA. These V and J calls are TCRdb output, not the study's own analysis. Within this sample are a few hundred thousand distinct CDR3 sequences, with 10% of them counted one time only. In total, the top ten clones hold less than 25% of the sample. At least ten counts were recorded for this clonotype. Its antigen remains undetermined. No qualities accompany the bases; no much larger clone lies one base away. The germline V gene encodes CDR1 DFQATT and CDR2 SNEGSKA (reference sequence). V lost 6 bases and J lost 4 bases; the stretch between them is 18 bases long. Its CDR3 holds 14 amino acids, cysteine through phenylalanine. Solely the CDR3 DNA is kept, with 42 bases framed from the first base.

The receptor chain draws on TRBV20-1 and TRBJ1-2; a tentative D match to TRBD1 spans 5 bases. The TCR was taken from a male donor with ankylosing spondylitis or in good health (not recorded which). Sequenced input: blood, either unsorted or a sorted T cell fraction (not recorded which). The DNA sequence is TGCAGTGCCCGATCCCTCGACAGCCGCTATGGCTACACCTTC. Its product reads: CSARSLDSRYGYTF.